This T cell receptor (beta chain) emerged from a study of neurological immune-mediated disorders (dated by TCRdb to about 2019). In terms of the full investigation: Using UMI-based sequencing, the study compared peripheral blood TCR-beta repertoires from patients with HTLV-I-associated myelopathy (HAM/TSP), patients with multiple sclerosis, and healthy controls. Of the roughly 70 subjects in the cohort, some 14 were HAM/TSP patients, some 34 were multiple sclerosis patients, and roughly 20 were healthy controls. The roughly 110 TCR-beta libraries covered PBMC samples along with longitudinal samples, technical triplicates, and paired sorted CD4+ and CD8+ T-cell subsets. Broad study findings and their caveats: The highest TCR clonal expansion was observed in HAM/TSP patients, whereas the lowest was observed in MS patients, even when compared with healthy controls. No identical CDR3 amino acid sequences were found to be shared among expanded clones across subjects, suggesting that TCR-beta repertoires were private in all groups.

cDNA synthesis used template-switch 5'RACE with a primer carrying a 10-nucleotide random unique molecular identifier tagging each TCR transcript. Over 180 million TCR-beta sequences, covering 15-18 subjects, were produced in each sequencing run. The RNeasy kit was used for extraction of total RNA. Using the KAPA Real-time Library Amplification kit, TCR-beta VDJ regions were amplified with primers for the TCR constant region and the 5'RACE anchor. Sample indexes and Illumina adaptors were added in a first PCR, and a second PCR then increased library yield. After Ampure bead purification, the roughly 650 bp TCR product was size-selected on a 2% E-gel SizeSelection system. Before pooling, libraries had their quality checked on a Bioanalyzer, their concentration measured with Qubit, and their quantity determined with the Kapa Library Quantification kit. An Illumina HiSeq 2500 was used to sequence the libraries paired-end at 2 x 150 bp. To increase sequence diversity, roughly 24-30% phiX was spiked into each library pool. Processing in the source paper ran as follows. Quality-filtered reads were processed with the UMI-based MiGEC pipeline, which removed over 75% of raw TCR sequences during error correction. VDJ genes were aligned to IMGT germline references, and each clonotype was defined by a unique CDR3 amino acid sequence together with V-J genes. Clonal expansion, Shannon diversity, and CDR3 relatedness (CalcPairwiseDistances, ClusterSamples) were evaluated with VDJtools, and phylogenetic trees were built with CLCbio workbench. Expanded clones were defined as having at least 8 unique UMIs, based on coefficient-of-variation modelling across technical triplicates. The raw public reads went through TCRdb reprocessing: fastp at Q25, MiXCR clone calling, in-frame beta chains kept. Duplicate CDR3 protein sequences are folded into a single record with the most common DNA and genes. TCRdb, not the authors, supplied the V and J calls. The sample has about 76,000 distinct CDR3 sequences on record, 15% to 20% of them singletons. Of the sample, over 15% is held by the ten largest clones.

The CDR3 has 13 amino acids, counting the end cysteine and phenylalanine. The DNA shown is the 39-base CDR3, in frame from base 1. For CDR1 and CDR2, the germline V gene lists SGHTS and YDEGEE. After removal of 5 bases from V and 3 bases from J, the junction retains 2 bases not matched to a gene. In its sample, this clonotype was seen many times. This receptor's antigen is unknown. No base-level quality is on record; no much larger clone is a single base apart. Healthy controls were blood bank volunteers in Maryland, USA. Unsorted PBMC libraries were generated from 2 million PBMCs stored in RNAlater at -80 °C until RNA extraction. Peripheral blood underwent Ficoll-Hypaque density gradient centrifugation to isolate PBMCs, which were then cryopreserved in liquid nitrogen.

The TCR originated in a woman in her thirties or forties in good health. The sample was PBMCs. The chain is made from TRBV5-8 and TRBJ2-1; 7 of the junction bases match TRBD2. CDR3 sequence: CASRTSLYNEQFF. The nucleotide sequence reads TGTGCCAGCAGGACTAGCCTCTACAATGAGCAGTTCTTC.